This T cell receptor beta chain comes out of a study of T cells after yellow fever vaccination. Study-wide points: Though it reached lower strength, the secondary response hit its peak faster, day 5 versus 15. Although most clonotypes did not, a small share appeared in both CD4 and CD8 compartments. One caveat is that FACS-sorted repertoires could contain abundant clonotypes contaminating from the bulk population.

They built TCR cDNA with 5'RACE template switching, a step that put in a universal primer site and UMIs. TCRdb recomputed calls from the 5' RACE reads with MiXCR, one row per CDR3 protein. The table shows under 300,000 distinct CDR3 sequences, with less than 9% occurring only once. Germline V lookup: CDR1 SQVTM, CDR2 ANQGSEA. This CDR3 has 13 residues. V was pared by 4 bases and J by 0 bases, with 7 bases between. This clonotype was counted many times. Its antigen remains unidentified. V and J are TRBV29-1 and TRBJ2-1; maybe TRBD2 (6 bases). This material consisted of CD4+ T cells sorted from PBMCs, taken 15 days after the yellow fever booster vaccination. The TCR originated in a man under 40 who received the YFV17D yellow fever vaccine. This chain's CDR3 is CSVGTISYNEQFF. As DNA, the CDR3 is TGCAGCGTTGGGACTATCTCCTACAATGAGCAGTTCTTC.